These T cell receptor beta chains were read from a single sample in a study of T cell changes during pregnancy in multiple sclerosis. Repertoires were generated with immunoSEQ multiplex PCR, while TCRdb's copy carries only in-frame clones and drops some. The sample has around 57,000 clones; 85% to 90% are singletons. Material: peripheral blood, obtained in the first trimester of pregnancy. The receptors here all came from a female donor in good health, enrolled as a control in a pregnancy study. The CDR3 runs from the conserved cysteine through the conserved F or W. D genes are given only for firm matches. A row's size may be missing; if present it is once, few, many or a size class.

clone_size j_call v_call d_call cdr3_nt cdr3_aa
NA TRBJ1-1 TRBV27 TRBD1 TGTGCCAGCAGTACCCCGACAGGGCTAGACACTGAAGCTTTCTTT CASSTPTGLDTEAFF
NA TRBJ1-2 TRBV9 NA TGTGCCAGCAGCGTAGATGACAGGAACTATGGCTACACCTTC CASSVDDRNYGYTF
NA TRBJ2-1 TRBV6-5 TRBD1 TGTGCCAGCAGCCTCAACCGGGACAGGGGCAATGAGCAGTTCTTC CASSLNRDRGNEQFF
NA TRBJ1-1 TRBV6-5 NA TGTGCCAGCAAACGACAGGTCTTGAACACTGAAGCTTTCTTT CASKRQVLNTEAFF
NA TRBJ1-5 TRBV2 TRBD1 TGTGCCAGCAACCGGGACAGGGGGGTTACCAATCAGCCCCAGCATTTT CASNRDRGVTNQPQHF
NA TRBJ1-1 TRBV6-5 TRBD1 TGTGCCAGCAGTTACCGCGGACAGGGGGCTACTGAAGCTTTCTTT CASSYRGQGATEAFF
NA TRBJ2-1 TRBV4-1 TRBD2 TGCGCCAGCAGACCCGAGCGGGGGAGCTCCTACAATGAGCAGTTCTTC CASRPERGSSYNEQFF
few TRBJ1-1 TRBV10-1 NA TGCGCCAGCAGTTGGGGGGGAATGAACACTGAAGCTTTCTTT CASSWGGMNTEAFF
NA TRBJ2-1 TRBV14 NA TGTGCCAGCAGCCAAGCTATTCTAGGGGGTACCTCCACAAAAGTGCAGTTCTTC CASSQAILGGTSTKVQFF
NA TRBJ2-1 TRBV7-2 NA TGTGCCAGCAGCTTATTCGCGGACTTTCCGAATAATGAGCAGTTCTTC CASSLFADFPNNEQFF
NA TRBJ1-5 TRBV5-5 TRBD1 TGTGCCAGCAGCTTAACAGGGGGTAGGCAGCCCCAGCATTTT CASSLTGGRQPQHF
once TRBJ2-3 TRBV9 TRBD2 TGTGCCAGCAGCGTAGGGCGGACTAGCGGGGACACAGATACGCAGTATTTT CASSVGRTSGDTDTQYF
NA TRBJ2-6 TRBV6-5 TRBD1 TGTGCCAGCAGTTTAACAGGGGCGGGGGCCAACGTCCTGACTTTC CASSLTGAGANVLTF
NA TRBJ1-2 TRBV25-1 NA TGTGCCAGCAGTCCGGTCTTTGGTGCAGGGGCCTATGGCTACACCTTC CASSPVFGAGAYGYTF
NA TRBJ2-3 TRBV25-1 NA TGTGCCAGCACCCAGGGTCCGGCGGTAAAAGATACGCAGTATTTT CASTQGPAVKDTQYF
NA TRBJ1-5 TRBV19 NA TGTGCCAGTAGTATAGGACAAAGGGGGCAGCCCCAGCATTTT CASSIGQRGQPQHF
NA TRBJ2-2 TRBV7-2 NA TGTGCCAGCAGCCTTTTTGTTCCCGGGGAGCTGTTTTTT CASSLFVPGELFF
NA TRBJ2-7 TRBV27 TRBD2 TGTGCCAGCAGACCTAGCGGGGGGGCGAGGGAGCAGTACTTC CASRPSGGAREQYF
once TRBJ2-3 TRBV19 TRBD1 TGTGCCAGTAACAGACCGGGACAGGGGACAGATACGCAGTATTTT CASNRPGQGTDTQYF
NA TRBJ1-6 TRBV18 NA TGTGCCAGCTCACGGGAGACCAGTAATGGAAATTCACCCCTCCACTTT CASSRETSNGNSPLHF
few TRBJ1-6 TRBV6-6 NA TGTGCCGGGCGCCAGGCGAATTCACCCCTCCACTTT CAGRQANSPLHF
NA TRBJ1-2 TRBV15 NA TGTGCCACCAGCAGAGATGGGGACATTGGCTATGGCTACACCTTC CATSRDGDIGYGYTF
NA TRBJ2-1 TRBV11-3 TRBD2 TGTGCCAGCAGCTTAGAAGGGACTAGCGGGGGGGCCGGTGAGCAGTTCTTC CASSLEGTSGGAGEQFF
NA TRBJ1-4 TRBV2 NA TGTGCCAGCAGTGAATCGGGGGGTTTGGAAAAACTGTTTTTT CASSESGGLEKLFF
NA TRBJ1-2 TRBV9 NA TGTGCCAGCAGCGTCTGGGGGGGCATTGAGGGCTACACCTTC CASSVWGGIEGYTF
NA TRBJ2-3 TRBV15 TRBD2 TGTGCCACCAGCAGTACTAGCGGCCTCACAGATACGCAGTATTTT CATSSTSGLTDTQYF
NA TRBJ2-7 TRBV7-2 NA TGTGCCAGCAGCCCGAGAGGCGGGTCCTCCTACGAGCAGTACTTC CASSPRGGSSYEQYF
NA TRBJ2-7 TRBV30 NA TGTGCCTGGGGTTTTGGGGGCCTCTACGAGCAGTACTTC CAWGFGGLYEQYF
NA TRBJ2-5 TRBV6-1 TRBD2 TGTGCCAGCAGTCTAGCGGGGGGTGGTGAGACCCAGTACTTC CASSLAGGGETQYF
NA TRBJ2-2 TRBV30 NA TGTGCCTGGAGTGTAATCTATTGGAGGGATAGAAACACCGGGGAGCTGTTTTTT CAWSVIYWRDRNTGELFF
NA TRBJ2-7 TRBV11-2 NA TGTGCCAGCAGCTTAGGTTATTCGGGTTCCTACGAGCAGTACTTC CASSLGYSGSYEQYF
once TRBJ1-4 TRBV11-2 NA TGTGCCAGCAGCTTGACCAGGGCAACTAATGAAAAACTGTTTTTT CASSLTRATNEKLFF
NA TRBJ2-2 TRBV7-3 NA TGTGCCAGCAGCACAAGGGCAGGGGCAACCGGGGAGCTGTTTTTT CASSTRAGATGELFF
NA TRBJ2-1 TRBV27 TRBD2 TGTGCCAGCAGGCCCACTAGCGGGAGACATTACAATGAGCAGTTCTTC CASRPTSGRHYNEQFF
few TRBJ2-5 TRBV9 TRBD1 TGTGCCAGCAGCGTAGATTTAGCGACAGGGGGAGAGACCCAGTACTTC CASSVDLATGGETQYF
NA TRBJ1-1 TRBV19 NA TGTGCCAGTAGTAGGGGAGAGGGTAGTATGAACACTGAAGCTTTCTTT CASSRGEGSMNTEAFF
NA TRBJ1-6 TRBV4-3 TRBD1 TGCGCCAGCAGCCAGAGGGGACAGGTGGGAAATTCACCCCTCCACTTT CASSQRGQVGNSPLHF
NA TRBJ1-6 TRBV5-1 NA TGCGCCAGCAGCTTAAATACAGGGAATCGTGATTCACCCCTCCACTTT CASSLNTGNRDSPLHF
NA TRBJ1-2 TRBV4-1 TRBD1 TGCGCCAGCAGCCAGGCCTCCGGGACAGCGTACTATGGCTACACCTTC CASSQASGTAYYGYTF
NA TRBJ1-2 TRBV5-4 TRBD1 TGTGCCAGCAGCTTGGACAGGGGTCGAGGGACCTTC CASSLDRGRGTF
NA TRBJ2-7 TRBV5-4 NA TGTGCCAGCAGCCGCGACAGTTACTCCTACGAGCAGTACTTC CASSRDSYSYEQYF
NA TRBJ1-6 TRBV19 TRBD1 TGTGCCAGTGGGACAGACTATAATTCACCCCTCCACTTT CASGTDYNSPLHF
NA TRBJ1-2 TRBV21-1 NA TGTGCCAGCAGCAAATGTCTAGCGGTAGGGGGGTACTATGGCTACACCTTC CASSKCLAVGGYYGYTF
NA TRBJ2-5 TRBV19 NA TGTGCCAGTAGTCTGAGAGGAGAGACCCAGTACTTC CASSLRGETQYF
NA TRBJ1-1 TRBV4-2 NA TGTGCCAGCAGCCCACAAGATCTTACAGGGTATCTGAACACTGAAGCTTTCTTT CASSPQDLTGYLNTEAFF
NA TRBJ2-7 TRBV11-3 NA TGTGCCAGCAGCTCGGATCGCAGGGCCTCCTACGAGCAGTACTTC CASSSDRRASYEQYF
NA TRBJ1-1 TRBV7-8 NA TGTGCCAGCAGCTTCAGGGGAAACACTGAAGCTTTCTTT CASSFRGNTEAFF
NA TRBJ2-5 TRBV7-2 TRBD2 TGTGCCAGCAGCTTTGGGCTAGCGGGGGGGCAGGGAGAGACCCAGTACTTC CASSFGLAGGQGETQYF
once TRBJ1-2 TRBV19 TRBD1 TGTGCCAGTAGTGGGGACAGTACCTACTCAGGCTACACCTTC CASSGDSTYSGYTF
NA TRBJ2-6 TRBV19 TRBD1 TGTGCCAGTAGTATCTGGACAGGGAGGAGCTCTGGGGCCAACGTCCTGACTTTC CASSIWTGRSSGANVLTF
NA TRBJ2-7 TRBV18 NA TGTGCCAGCTCACCATCGGACAGAAACTACGAGCAGTACTTC CASSPSDRNYEQYF
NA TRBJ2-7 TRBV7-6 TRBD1 TGTGCCAGCAGCCCGGGACAGGGGGGCTCCTACGAGCAGTACTTC CASSPGQGGSYEQYF
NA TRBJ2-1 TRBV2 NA TGTGCCAGCAGTGTGAAGGGACCTGGAGGGAATGAGCAGTTCTTC CASSVKGPGGNEQFF
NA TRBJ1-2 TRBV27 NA TGTGCCAGCAGTTCTCACAGGGTCACCAACTATGGCTACACCTTC CASSSHRVTNYGYTF
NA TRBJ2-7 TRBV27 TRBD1 TGTGCCAGCAGTTTATTCTCGGGACAGGGAGGCGAGCAGTACTTC CASSLFSGQGGEQYF
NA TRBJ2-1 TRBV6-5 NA TGTGCCAGCAGCCCACGAACTAGTTTTCATGAGCAGTTCTTC CASSPRTSFHEQFF
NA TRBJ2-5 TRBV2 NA TGTGCCAGCACCCCCCTTCGAATACAGGGAGTGGAGACCCAGTACTTC CASTPLRIQGVETQYF
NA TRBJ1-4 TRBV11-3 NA TGTGCCAGCAGCTTAGATCAAGAGACAACTAATGAAAAACTGTTTTTT CASSLDQETTNEKLFF
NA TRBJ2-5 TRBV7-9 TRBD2 TGTGCCAGCAGCTCGGGGGACTATTTAGAGACCCAGTACTTC CASSSGDYLETQYF